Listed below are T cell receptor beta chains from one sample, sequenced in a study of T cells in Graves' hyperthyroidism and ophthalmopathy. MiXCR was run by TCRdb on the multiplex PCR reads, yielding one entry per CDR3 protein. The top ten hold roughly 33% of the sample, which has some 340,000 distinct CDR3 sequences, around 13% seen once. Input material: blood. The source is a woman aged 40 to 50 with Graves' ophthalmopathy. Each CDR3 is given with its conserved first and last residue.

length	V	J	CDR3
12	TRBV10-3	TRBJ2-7	CAIRTVTYEQYF
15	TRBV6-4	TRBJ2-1	CASSALAGGRGEQFF
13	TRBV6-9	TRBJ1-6	CASSYSGFPPLHF
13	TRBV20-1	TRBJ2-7	CSARAPAANEQYF
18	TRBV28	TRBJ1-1	CASSGVVVGGSLNTEAFF
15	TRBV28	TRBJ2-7	CARVSVRDTAYEQYF
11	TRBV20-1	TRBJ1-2	CSARYLSGYTF
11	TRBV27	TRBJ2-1	CASMGVLWQFF
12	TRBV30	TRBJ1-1	CAWSPTADEAFF
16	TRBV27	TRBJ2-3	CASNSLQGAPTDTQYF
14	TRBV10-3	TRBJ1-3	CAARDGSSGNTIYF
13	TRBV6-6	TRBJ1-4	CASSYSSLDKLFF
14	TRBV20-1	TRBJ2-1	CSIRGKGMVNEQFF
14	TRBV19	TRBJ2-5	CASSESGTSETPYF
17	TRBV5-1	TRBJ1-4	CASSLGPIQGIVEKLFF
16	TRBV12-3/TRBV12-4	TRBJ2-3	CASSDRTSGSTDTQYF
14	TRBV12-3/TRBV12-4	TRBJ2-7	CASRTSGGNYEQYF
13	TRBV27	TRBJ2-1	CASSFLQHHEQFF
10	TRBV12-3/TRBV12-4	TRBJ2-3	CASASDTQYF
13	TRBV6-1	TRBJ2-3	CASNTQGIDTQYF
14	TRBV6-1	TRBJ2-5	CASSAGGGGETQYF
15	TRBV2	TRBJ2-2	CASSEADRSTGELFF
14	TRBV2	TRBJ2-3	CASGAWRNTDTQYF
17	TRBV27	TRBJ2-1	CASSFRARWWATDEQFF
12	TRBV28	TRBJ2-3	CAYGGGPDTQYF
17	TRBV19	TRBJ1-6	CASASRLPRGQASPLHF
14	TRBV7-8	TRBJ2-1	CASSSLAFYNEQFF
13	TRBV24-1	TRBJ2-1	CATSDPWFNEQFF
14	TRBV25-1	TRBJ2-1	CASSVTTMADEQFF
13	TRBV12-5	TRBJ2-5	CASGPWMGETQYF
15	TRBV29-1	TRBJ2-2	CSAGGSGTNTGELFF
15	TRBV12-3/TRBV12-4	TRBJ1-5	CASSYSGGQGQPQHF
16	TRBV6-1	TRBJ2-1	CASSALLAQSYNEQFF
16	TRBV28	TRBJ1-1	CASSFLGQGMNTEAFF
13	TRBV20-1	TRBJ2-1	CSAPRAYYNEQFF
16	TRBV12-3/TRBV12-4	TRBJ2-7	CASSLGTSGVFYEQYF
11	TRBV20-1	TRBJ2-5	CSARGFQTQYF
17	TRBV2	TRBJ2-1	CASSEGRAGQGRNEQFF
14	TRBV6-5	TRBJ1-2	CASSYSGWGDGYTF
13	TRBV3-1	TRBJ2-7	CASSQPVGYEQYF
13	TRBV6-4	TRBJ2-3	CASGYQSGDTQYF
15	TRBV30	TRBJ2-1	CAWRTGTSGHNEQFF
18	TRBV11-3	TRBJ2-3	CASSLSEGVRTDTDTQYF
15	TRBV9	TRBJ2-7	CASSASGTGTYEQYF
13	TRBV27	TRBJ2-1	CASSVFGHNEQSF